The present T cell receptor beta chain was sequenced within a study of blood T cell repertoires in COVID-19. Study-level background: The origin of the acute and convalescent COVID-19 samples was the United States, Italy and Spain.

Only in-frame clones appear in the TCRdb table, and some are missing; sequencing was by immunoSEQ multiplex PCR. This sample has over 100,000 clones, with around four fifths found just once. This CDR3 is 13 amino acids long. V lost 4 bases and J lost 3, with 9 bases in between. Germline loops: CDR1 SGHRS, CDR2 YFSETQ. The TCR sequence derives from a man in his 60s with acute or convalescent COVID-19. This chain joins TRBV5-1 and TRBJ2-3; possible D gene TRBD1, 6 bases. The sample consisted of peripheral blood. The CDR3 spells CASSGQGTDTQYF. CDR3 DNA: TGCGCCAGCAGCGGTCAGGGGACAGATACGCAGTATTTT.